This TCR beta chain was observed in a study of CD8 T cells in Susac syndrome. The authors reverse transcribed 0.5 to 1 ug RNA with random hexamers. TCRdb reprocessed the immunoSEQ multiplex PCR reads via MiXCR and lists one record per CDR3 protein. The sample comprises more than 65,000 distinct CDR3 sequences, about 95% of which are singletons, and 0.2% to 0.25% rests with the top ten. Looked up from germline, CDR1 is GTSNPN and CDR2 is SVGIG (reference sequence). The J segment lost 0 bases and the V segment lost 4 bases, leaving 3 bases of the junction unmatched. This CDR3 comprises 13 residues. The clonotype was recovered from a human donor in good health. Input material: CD8+ T cells from PBMCs. The chain joins TRBV30 to TRBJ2-7; 7 bases match TRBD1. Here the CDR3 DNA reads TGTGCCTGGAACAGGGGCGACTCCTACGAGCAGTACTTC. Translated, it gives CAWNRGDSYEQYF.